Below, 27 T cell receptor beta chains from the same sample are listed, as sequenced in a study of blood T cell repertoires in COVID-19. Assay: immunoSEQ multiplex PCR; the TCRdb copy retains only in-frame clones and omits some. The sample lists some 360,000 clones; 85% to 90% were seen once. The sample comprised PBMCs or T cells enriched from blood (not recorded which). These receptors originate from a woman in her 30s who had been exposed to COVID-19.

The V and J genes are TRBV7-9 and TRBJ1-4; TRBD1 agrees at 9 bases. Unmatched junction bases numbered 5, after V lost 5 bases and J lost 4 bases. Looked up from germline, CDR1 is SEHNR and CDR2 is FQNEAQ (reference sequence). The CDR3 is made up of 15 amino acids. This chain's CDR3 is CASSESGQGNEKLFF. The CDR3, as DNA: TGTGCCAGCAGCGAATCGGGACAGGGTAATGAAAAACTGTTTTTT.

The rearrangement links TRBV19 to TRBJ2-1, with D maybe TRBD1 (6 bases). The V end lost 10 bases, the J end lost 6 bases, and 13 bases lay between the germline ends. Germline V gene sequence: CDR1 LNHDA, CDR2 SQIVND (reference sequence). The CDR3 covers 12 residues. The CDR3 nucleotides read TGTGCCACATCACAGGGTTCCAATGAGCAGTTCTTC. Amino acid sequence: CATSQGSNEQFF.

J is TRBJ1-1 and V is TRBV28, with TRBD1 as a possible D gene (5 bases). Germline CDR1 MDHEN, CDR2 SYDVKM. This CDR3 spans 18 amino acids. V was shortened by 5 bases and J by 1 base, with 23 bases between the two germline ends. DNA of the CDR3: TGTGCCAGCAGTCCCAACGGGGGGGAACCACTTACGAACACTGAAGCTTTCTTT. As protein: CASSPNGGEPLTNTEAFF.

In its sample, this clone was seen a few times. This chain joins TRBV19 and TRBJ2-1; D remains unclear. The CDR3 runs 13 residues. CDR1 and CDR2 (germline): LNHDA, SQIVND (reference sequence). V lost 8 bases and J lost 0, with 8 bases in between. CDR3 residues: CASARSSYNEQFF. CDR3 nucleotide sequence: TGTGCCAGTGCACGGAGCTCCTACAATGAGCAGTTCTTC.

The chain uses TRBV5-6 and TRBJ1-1; no firm D call. Germline assignment: CDR1 SGHDT and CDR2 YYEEEE. Deletions cut 2 bases from V and 4 bases from J, with 12 bases between. The CDR3 has 14 residues. Here the CDR3 reads CASSLEGKSTEAFF. CDR3 in DNA: TGTGCCAGCAGCTTAGAGGGCAAGAGCACTGAAGCTTTCTTT.

The chain employs TRBV11-2 and TRBJ2-7; D is possibly TRBD2 (5 bases). Germline CDR1 SGHAT, CDR2 FQNNGV. There are 15 residues in the CDR3. Trimming stripped 1 base from V and 2 bases from J, with 12 bases between. The CDR3 DNA is TGTGCCAGCAGCTTAGGCGTGGACTGGACCTACGAGCAGTACTTC. It translates to CASSLGVDWTYEQYF.

This chain links TRBV5-1 with TRBJ2-3; the match to TRBD2 covers 9 bases. Losses at the gene ends were 2 bases for V and 2 bases for J; bases not matched to a gene: 6. Germline lookup yields CDR1 SGHRS and CDR2 YFSETQ. The CDR3 is 16 amino acids. The CDR3 spells CASSFPAGGVTDTQYF. In nucleotides, the CDR3 is TGCGCCAGCAGCTTCCCAGCGGGAGGCGTCACAGATACGCAGTATTTT.

This sequence joins TRBV30 and TRBJ2-7; maybe TRBD1 (6 bases). Looked up from germline, CDR1 is GTSNPN and CDR2 is SVGIG (reference sequence). The CDR3 consists of 14 residues. V was cut by 1 base and J by 7 bases, with 17 bases left in between. CDR3 bases: TGTGCCTGGAGTGCTCCCGACAGGTCCCGGGAGCAGTACTTC. It specifies CAWSAPDRSREQYF.

V usage is TRBV7-6 and J usage is TRBJ1-5; D is possibly TRBD1 (5 bases). This CDR3 has 17 amino acids. V shed 5 bases and J shed 5 bases, with 22 bases lying between them. Looked up from germline, CDR1 is SGHVS and CDR2 is FNYEAQ. The CDR3 region is CASSLLGPGGGHQPQHF. The CDR3 bases are TGTGCCAGCAGCCTCCTGGGACCGGGAGGAGGGCATCAGCCCCAGCATTTT.

The chain combines TRBV6-6 with TRBJ2-7; 7 nucleotides agree with TRBD1. CDR3 length: 15 amino acids. The germline gives CDR1 MNHNY, CDR2 SVGAGI (reference sequence). The trim removed 2 bases at V and 2 bases at J, leaving 6 bases unmatched. Here the CDR3 reads CASSYPTGTAYEQYF. The CDR3 bases are TGTGCCAGCAGTTACCCAACCGGGACAGCCTACGAGCAGTACTTC.

The chain is built from TRBV27 and TRBJ2-6; no clear D. The CDR3 has 14 residues. Germline V CDR1 and CDR2: MNHEY, SMNVEV (reference sequence). V was shortened by 2 bases and J by 0 bases, with 2 bases between the two germline ends. CDR3 loop: CASSLLSGANVLTF. CDR3 nucleotides: TGTGCCAGCAGTTTACTCTCTGGGGCCAACGTCCTGACTTTC.

The table lists this clone with a few counts. The gene calls are TRBV28 and TRBJ1-4; perhaps TRBD1 as D (6 bases). This CDR3 is built from 16 residues. Germline V gene lookup returns CDR1 MDHEN and CDR2 SYDVKM. The germline V and J ends were trimmed by 1 base and 8 bases, with 17 bases remaining between them. CDR3 DNA: TGTGCCAGCAGTTTATCCTATCGGGGCAGGGGCGAAAAACTGTTTTTT. It translates to CASSLSYRGRGEKLFF.

The chain is built from TRBV3-1 (or the pseudogene TRBV3-2) and TRBJ2-3, with 12 nucleotides matching TRBD2. The germline gives CDR1 LGHDT, CDR2 YNNKEL (reference sequence). The CDR3 is 16 amino acids. V shed 6 bases, J shed 1 base, and the junction held 5 bases outside the gene matches. This CDR3 is CASRRLAGEGTDTQYF. In nucleotides, the CDR3 is TGTGCCAGCAGGAGACTAGCGGGGGAGGGCACAGATACGCAGTATTTT.

This sequence joins TRBV2 and TRBJ2-2; TRBD2 matches at 12 bases. This CDR3 is built from 18 residues. The V gene end was trimmed by 3 bases and the J gene end by 6 bases; junction bases not matched to a gene: 11. Germline lookup yields CDR1 SNHLY and CDR2 FYNNEI. The CDR3 DNA is TGTGCCAGCAGTGAGTTTCGGACTAGCGGGATTGTCGCCGGGGAGCTGTTTTTT. Protein: CASSEFRTSGIVAGELFF.

This chain joins TRBV11-3 and TRBJ2-5; a weak D match, TRBD2 (6 bases). The CDR3 spans 15 residues. V was trimmed by 0 bases and J by 2 bases, leaving 10 bases between them. CDR1 SGHNT and CDR2 YENEEA come from the germline V gene. As DNA, the CDR3 is TGTGCCAGCAGCTTAGACGGGACTCAACAAGAGACCCAGTACTTC. It yields the protein CASSLDGTQQETQYF.

This clone was recorded a few times. This chain uses TRBV4-1 with TRBJ2-3; TRBD1 matches at 12 bases. The germline gives CDR1 MGHRA, CDR2 YSYEKL. Trimming took 0 bases from V and 4 from J; bases not matched to a gene: 11. This CDR3 is built from 19 residues. CDR3: CASSQEVPGQGASADTQYF. The CDR3 DNA sequence: TGCGCCAGCAGCCAAGAGGTTCCGGGACAGGGGGCTTCGGCAGATACGCAGTATTTT.

J is TRBJ2-6 and V is TRBV19; 7 bases line up with TRBD2. CDR1 and CDR2 from the germline V gene are LNHDA and SQIVND (reference sequence). After removal of 6 bases from V and 0 bases from J, the junction contained 11 bases not matched to a gene. This CDR3 has 18 residues. The CDR3 reads CASRGPREGLSGANVLTF. The CDR3 DNA reads as TGTGCCAGTAGGGGGCCCAGGGAGGGGCTCTCTGGGGCCAACGTCCTGACTTTC.

The chain has TRBV7-6 and TRBJ2-6; D remains ambiguous. Trimming took 8 bases from V and 0 from J, leaving 20 bases between them. There are 18 residues in the CDR3. The germline V gene has CDR1 SGHVS and CDR2 FNYEAQ. CDR3 in amino acids: CASGPSTLTTSGANVLTF. The CDR3 DNA follows: TGTGCCAGCGGCCCTTCGACTCTAACCACCTCTGGGGCCAACGTCCTGACTTTC. The full variable domain, in which reference TRBV7-6 and TRBJ2-6 provide the parts outside the CDR3, is GAGVSQSPRYKVTKRGQDVALRCDPISGHVSLYWYRQALGQGPEFLTYFNYEAQQDKSGLPNDRFSAERPEGSISTLTIQRTEQRDSAMYRCASGPSTLTTSGANVLTFGAGSRLTVL.

This clone was detected once. This sequence joins TRBV30 and TRBJ1-2; D might be TRBD1 (6 bases). Trimming stripped 5 bases from V and 5 bases from J, with 18 bases between. The CDR3 spans 14 residues. Germline loops: CDR1 GTSNPN, CDR2 SVGIG (reference sequence). Here the CDR3 DNA reads TGTGCCTGGGCGCTCGGGACACCCAGATATGGCTACACCTTC. Translation: CAWALGTPRYGYTF.

The V call is TRBV3-1 (or the pseudogene TRBV3-2), the J call TRBJ2-7; 12 nucleotides align to TRBD2. The CDR3 length is 15 residues. The V segment lost 5 bases and the J segment 7 bases; nucleotides outside the gene matches: 9. The V gene's germline CDR1 is LGHDT and CDR2 YNNKEL (reference sequence). The CDR3 DNA reads TGTGCCAGCAGCTCGACTAGCGGGAGTCTACGGGAGCAGTACTTC. It is translated as CASSSTSGSLREQYF.

The chain carries TRBV12-5 and TRBJ1-3; 8 nucleotides align to TRBD1. The CDR3 totals 17 residues. The V gene's germline CDR1 is LGHNT and CDR2 FRNRAP. V lost 2 bases to trimming and J lost 4 bases; unmatched junction nucleotides: 10. The CDR3 here is CASGLPPDREGGNTIYF. CDR3 nucleotide sequence: TGTGCTAGTGGTTTGCCCCCGGACAGGGAGGGCGGAAACACCATATATTTT.

The CDR3 spells CASSVQGFGPQHF. CDR3 in DNA: TGTGCCAGCAGCGTACAGGGGTTCGGGCCCCAGCATTTT. The rearrangement uses TRBV9 and TRBJ1-5; D is possibly TRBD1 (6 bases). In germline, CDR1 is SGDLS, CDR2 YYNGEE. The ends were cut back, 1 base at V and 9 bases at J, with 11 bases in the middle. The CDR3 has 13 amino acids.

CDR3 nucleotides: TGCGCCGCCTCGACTAGCGGGATTTTCGATACGCAGTATTTT. Translation gives CAASTSGIFDTQYF. The chain employs TRBV10-2 and TRBJ2-3; 11 bases align to TRBD2. This CDR3 spans 14 amino acids. V lost 11 bases, J lost 6 bases, and 10 bases stayed unmatched. Germline CDR1 WSHSY, CDR2 SAAADI.

The chain links TRBV6-2 or TRBV6-3 to TRBJ2-3; 12 bases match TRBD2. J was trimmed by 14 bases and V by 0 bases; bases with no gene match: 6. The CDR3 runs to 14 residues. Germline V lookup: CDR1 MNHEY, CDR2 SVGEGT. Here the CDR3 reads CASSYSTSGSNRYF. In DNA, the CDR3 is TGTGCCAGCAGTTACTCGACTAGCGGGAGTAACCGGTATTTT.

This chain links TRBV9 with TRBJ2-2; 10 bases align to TRBD1. Germline V gives CDR1 SGDLS, CDR2 YYNGEE. V trimming: 4 bases; J trimming: 7 bases; junction bases outside the gene matches: 7. The CDR3 totals 15 residues. The CDR3 DNA is TGTGCCAGCAGCACGGGACAGGGGCTCGGCGGGGAGCTGTTTTTT. It codes for CASSTGQGLGGELFF.

This clone was observed a single time. The V gene is TRBV24-1, the J gene TRBJ2-7; D is undetermined. V lost 2 bases to trimming and J lost 4 bases, with 5 bases between them. This CDR3 has 12 residues. CDR1 is KGHDR and CDR2 is SFDVKD in the germline V gene. DNA for the CDR3: TGTGCCACCAGTGATTACAAGTACGAGCAGTACTTC. This codes for CATSDYKYEQYF.

The chain combines TRBV5-4 with TRBJ2-7; perhaps TRBD2 as D (6 bases). Deletions cut 3 bases from V and 7 bases from J, with 14 bases between. Per the germline V gene, CDR1 is SGHNT and CDR2 is YYREEE (reference sequence). The CDR3 consists of 13 residues. The CDR3 bases are TGTGCCAGCAGCTCCCCGACTAGTTGGGAGCAGTACTTC. Translation gives CASSSPTSWEQYF.